Detailed here is one TCR beta chain. Trimming cost V 3 bases and J 5 bases, with 10 bases left between them. CDR1 is SGHTA, CDR2 FQGNSA, per germline. The CDR3 contains 14 residues. Using immunoSEQ multiplex PCR, the repertoire was profiled, and TCRdb retains in-frame clones only, with some absent. The sample holds approximately 76,000 clones, about 90% seen once. The sample belongs to a study of T cell responses to AZD1222 COVID-19 vaccine. The TCR was taken from an adult in good health. This rearrangement joins TRBV7-2 to TRBJ1-4; TRBD1 might be the D (5 bases). Sequences were derived from peripheral blood, sampled on day 0 of MenACWY control vaccination. The CDR3 is CASSLDRQNEKLFF. The CDR3 DNA reads as TGTGCCAGCAGCTTGGACCGACAGAATGAAAAACTGTTTTTT.